The sample holds many counts of the clone carrying this T cell receptor (beta chain). Treatment of the sample: PENTA 11 planned treatment interruption arm or continuous ART arm. Naive CD4+ CD45RA+ CD45RO- T cells were FACS-sorted from thawed PBMCs. This record comes from a study of HIV-infected children after antiretroviral therapy interruption. Study-level background: All children had CD4+ count above 500 and viral load below 50 copies/ml. Recorded EBV and CMV exposure existed for most children.

The CDR3 is 13 residues long. Per germline, CDR1 LGHDT and CDR2 YNNKEL (reference sequence). V was clipped by 7 bases and J by 2 bases, with 11 bases between them. RNA-based 3' RACE libraries used unique molecular identifiers. TCRdb used MiXCR to reprocess the 3' RACE reads, holding one entry per CDR3 protein. The sample records about 83,000 distinct CDR3 sequences, roughly 6.7% being singletons. This material consisted of CD45RA+ CD4+ T cells from PBMCs, pooled from several time points, taken from a donor given antiretroviral therapy, either interrupted or continuous. Noted subset: naive CD4+ CD45RA+ CD45RO- T cells. The sequence derives from a pool of human donors with HIV. The chain recombines TRBV3-1 with TRBJ2-5; no firm D call. CDR3: CASTKRQQETQYF. The CDR3 DNA follows: TGTGCCAGCACCAAGCGTCAGCAAGAGACCCAGTACTTC.